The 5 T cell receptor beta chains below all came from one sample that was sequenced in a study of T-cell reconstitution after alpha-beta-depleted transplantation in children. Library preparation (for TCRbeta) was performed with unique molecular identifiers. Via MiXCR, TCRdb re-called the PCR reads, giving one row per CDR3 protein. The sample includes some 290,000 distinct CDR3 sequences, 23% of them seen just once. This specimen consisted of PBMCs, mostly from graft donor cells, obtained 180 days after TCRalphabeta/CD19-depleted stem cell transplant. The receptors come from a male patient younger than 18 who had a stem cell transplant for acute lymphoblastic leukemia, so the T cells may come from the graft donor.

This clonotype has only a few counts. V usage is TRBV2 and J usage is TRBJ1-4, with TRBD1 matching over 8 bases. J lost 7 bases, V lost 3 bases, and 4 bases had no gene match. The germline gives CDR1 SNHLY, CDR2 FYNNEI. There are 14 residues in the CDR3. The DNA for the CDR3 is TGTGCCAGCAGTGACCAGGGGGCTCCTGAAAAACTGTTTTTT. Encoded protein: CASSDQGAPEKLFF.

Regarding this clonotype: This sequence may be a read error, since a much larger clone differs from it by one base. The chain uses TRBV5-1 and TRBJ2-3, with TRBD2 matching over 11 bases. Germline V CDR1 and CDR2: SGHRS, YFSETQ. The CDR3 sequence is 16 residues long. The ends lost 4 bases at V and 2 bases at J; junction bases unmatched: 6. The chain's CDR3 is CASSPGLAEFTDTQYF. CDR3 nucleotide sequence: TGCGCCAGCAGCCCGGGACTAGCGGAATTCACAGATACGCAGTATTTT.

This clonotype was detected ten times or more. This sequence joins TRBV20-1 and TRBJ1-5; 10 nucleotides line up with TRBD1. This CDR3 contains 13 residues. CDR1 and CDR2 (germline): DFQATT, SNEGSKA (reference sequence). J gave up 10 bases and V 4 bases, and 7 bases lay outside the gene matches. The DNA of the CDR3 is TGCAGTGCTAAGGACAGGGGGATTGGTCCCCAGCATTTT. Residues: CSAKDRGIGPQHF.

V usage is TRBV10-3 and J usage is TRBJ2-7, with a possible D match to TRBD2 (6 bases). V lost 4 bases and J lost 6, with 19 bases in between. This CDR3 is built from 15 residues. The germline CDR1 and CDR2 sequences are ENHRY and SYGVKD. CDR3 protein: CAISARLTRMGEQYF. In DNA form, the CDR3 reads TGTGCCATCAGTGCAAGGTTGACTAGGATGGGCGAGCAGTACTTC.

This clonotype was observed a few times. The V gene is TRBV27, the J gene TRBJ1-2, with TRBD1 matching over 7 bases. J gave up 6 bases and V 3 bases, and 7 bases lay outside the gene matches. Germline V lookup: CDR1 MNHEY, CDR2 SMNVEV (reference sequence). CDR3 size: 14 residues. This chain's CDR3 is CASSFIGGPDGYTF. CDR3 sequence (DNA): TGTGCCAGCAGTTTCATAGGGGGCCCGGATGGCTACACCTTC.